These 13 T cell receptor beta chains originate from one sample sequenced in a study of T cell repertoires in cytomegalovirus infection. The antigens for these receptors are not known. TCRdb recomputed calls from the reads with MiXCR, one row per CDR3 protein. The repertoire holds roughly 180,000 distinct CDR3 sequences, with about 22% as singletons. Here the sequenced sample was CD8+ T cells from cultured PBMCs, taken from culture after CMV antigen stimulation. The receptors come from a human donor in good health (CMV status not recorded). Some clones in this sample may be carry-over from other donors' samples.

V and J are TRBV6-1 and TRBJ2-1, with 7 bases fitting TRBD1. The length of the CDR3 is 16 residues. CDR1 is MNHNS and CDR2 is SASEGT in the germline V gene. After removal of 5 bases from V and 0 bases from J, the junction contained 7 bases not matched to a gene. CDR3 DNA sequence: TGTGCCAGCAGTTTGGGACAGCCGAGCTCCTACAATGAGCAGTTCTTC. Amino acids: CASSLGQPSSYNEQFF.

This chain joins TRBV4-3 and TRBJ2-1, with D tentatively TRBD2 (6 bases). Deletions cut 2 bases from V and 5 bases from J, with 16 bases between. Germline V gene sequence: CDR1 LGHNA, CDR2 YSLEER. CDR3 length: 16 residues. CDR3 in DNA: TGCGCCAGCAGCCAACCCTGGGGACTCGAAGACAATGAGCAGTTCTTC. Protein: CASSQPWGLEDNEQFF.

J is TRBJ1-6 and V is TRBV12-3 or TRBV12-4; maybe TRBD1 (5 bases). V was pared by 3 bases and J by 6 bases, with 12 bases between. This CDR3 is built from 15 residues. CDR3 residues: CASSLGPGLNSPLHF. In DNA form, the CDR3 reads TGTGCCAGCAGTTTGGGGCCGGGGCTTAATTCACCCCTCCACTTT.

This clonotype was seen just once. The V and J genes are TRBV19 and TRBJ2-5, with no clear D. CDR3 length: 14 residues. Between the trimmed V and J ends, which lost 3 bases and 1 base, there was a span of 9 bases. Looked up from germline, CDR1 is LNHDA and CDR2 is SQIVND (reference sequence). The CDR3 loop is CASSIVGFQETQYF. For the CDR3, the DNA is TGTGCCAGTAGTATTGTCGGATTCCAAGAGACCCAGTACTTC.

Regarding this clonotype: The CDR3 does not close with the conserved phenylalanine or tryptophan, likely indicating a read error. CDR3 amino acids: CASSSGSRTDTQYL. The CDR3 region has the DNA TGTGCCAGCAGCTCGGGGAGCCGCACAGATACGCAGTATTTG. The chain couples TRBV7-3 to TRBJ2-3; TRBD2 is a possible D gene (5 bases). There are 14 residues in the CDR3. V lost 4 bases and J lost 1, with 9 bases in between. The germline V gene has CDR1 SGHTA and CDR2 FQGTGA.

The chain uses TRBV12-5 and TRBJ2-2; tentatively, D is TRBD2 (5 bases). Trimming shortened V by 7 bases and J by 4 bases, and 13 bases separated the two germline ends. This CDR3 has 14 residues. Germline V gives CDR1 LGHNT, CDR2 FRNRAP. In nucleotides, the CDR3 is TGTGCTAGTGATACCGGGAACAGCACCGGGGAGCTGTTTTTT. Its translation: CASDTGNSTGELFF.

This clonotype turned up a few times. The rearrangement links TRBV12-3 or TRBV12-4 to TRBJ1-2, with D hard to call. V was shortened by 2 bases and J by 2 bases, with 6 bases between the two germline ends. This CDR3 is 13 amino acids long. In DNA form, the CDR3 reads TGTGCCAGCAGTTTATCGATAAACTATGGCTACACCTTC. It is translated as CASSLSINYGYTF.

V and J are TRBV15 and TRBJ1-2; 10 bases are a match to TRBD1. Germline V gene lookup returns CDR1 LNHNV and CDR2 YYDKDF (reference sequence). The CDR3 length is 15 residues. Trimming at V came to 4 bases and at J to 4 bases, leaving 6 bases not matched to a gene. CDR3 sequence (DNA): TGTGCCACCAGCATCCGACAGGGGGCTGGCTATGGCTACACCTTC. Residues: CATSIRQGAGYGYTF.

This clonotype has at least ten counts. This chain joins TRBV7-9 and TRBJ2-2, with D perhaps being TRBD1 or TRBD2 (5 bases each). Trimming cost V 4 bases and J 1 base, with 13 bases left between them. The CDR3 contains 16 residues. The germline gives CDR1 SEHNR, CDR2 FQNEAQ (reference sequence). CDR3 sequence (DNA): TGTGCCAGCAGCTACCCGGGACGGGTGAACACCGGGGAGCTGTTTTTT. Protein sequence: CASSYPGRVNTGELFF.

In its sample, this clonotype was seen a few times. The rearrangement uses TRBV29-1 and TRBJ2-7; 10 bases match TRBD1. Trimming at V came to 2 bases and at J to 4 bases, leaving 5 bases not matched to a gene. CDR1 is SQVTM and CDR2 is ANQGSEA in the germline V gene. The length of the CDR3 is 14 residues. CDR3 DNA: TGCAGCGTTGAAACTCCGGGACAGGGGTACGAGCAGTACTTC. The encoded protein is CSVETPGQGYEQYF.

This clonotype was observed a single time. V usage is TRBV7-6 and J usage is TRBJ1-2; D is ambiguous. V lost 2 bases, J lost 6 bases, and 16 bases lay in between. The V gene's germline CDR1 is SGHVS and CDR2 FNYEAQ. CDR3 length: 15 residues. The CDR3 loop reads CASSLLGRARHGYTF. CDR3 bases: TGTGCCAGCAGCTTATTGGGGAGGGCTAGACATGGCTACACCTTC.

V and J are TRBV7-6 and TRBJ2-5; no clear D gene. Trimming took 1 base from V and 5 from J, leaving 17 bases between them. CDR3 length: 16 residues. Germline lookup yields CDR1 SGHVS and CDR2 FNYEAQ. The CDR3 protein is CASSLGHGSGRETQYF. The CDR3 region has the DNA TGTGCCAGCAGCTTAGGTCACGGTTCGGGCCGGGAGACCCAGTACTTC.

This clonotype occurred a few times. The chain links TRBV12-3 or TRBV12-4 to TRBJ1-1; D is ambiguous. V was shortened by 6 bases and J by 0 bases, with 5 bases between the two germline ends. The CDR3 runs to 12 residues. Written as DNA, the CDR3 is TGTGCCAGCAGAGGAATGAACACTGAAGCTTTCTTT. Translating it yields CASRGMNTEAFF.